The sequence of this TCR beta chain was determined in a study of control samples from healthy donors and cancer patients. The table came from immunoSEQ multiplex PCR; TCRdb's copy has only in-frame clones and leaves some out. The data contain about 77,000 clones, around 92% of them singletons. V was pared by 7 bases and J by 4 bases, with 22 bases between. This CDR3 is 16 amino acids long. Germline assignment: CDR1 MDHEN and CDR2 SYDVKM. This rearrangement joins TRBV28 to TRBJ1-1; D gene ambiguous. Input material: blood. This TCR derives from a woman in her sixties in good health. The CDR3 nucleotides read TGTGCCAGCATCCCGTCAAGTGGGGTATGGGCCACTGAAGCTTTCTTT. It translates to CASIPSSGVWATEAFF. Drawing the rest from reference TRBV28 and TRBJ1-1, the complete variable domain is DVKVTQSSRYLVKRTGEKVFLECVQDMDHENMFWYRQDPGLGLRLIYFSYDVKMKEKGDIPEGYSVSREKKERFSLILESASTNQTSMYLCASIPSSGVWATEAFFGQGTRLTVV.